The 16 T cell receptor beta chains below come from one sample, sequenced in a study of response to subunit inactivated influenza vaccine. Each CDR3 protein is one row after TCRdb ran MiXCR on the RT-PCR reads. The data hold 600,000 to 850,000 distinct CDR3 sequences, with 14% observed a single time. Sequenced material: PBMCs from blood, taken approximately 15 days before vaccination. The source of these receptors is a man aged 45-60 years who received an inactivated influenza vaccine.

CDR3 bases: TGTGCCAGCACCATTGGGGACAGAAGTTTCGGGACCCAGTACTTC. Translation gives CASTIGDRSFGTQYF. The chain employs TRBV12-3 or TRBV12-4 and TRBJ2-5, with TRBD1 matching 7 bases. This CDR3 comprises 15 residues. Unmatched junction bases numbered 15, after V lost 7 bases and J lost 7 bases.

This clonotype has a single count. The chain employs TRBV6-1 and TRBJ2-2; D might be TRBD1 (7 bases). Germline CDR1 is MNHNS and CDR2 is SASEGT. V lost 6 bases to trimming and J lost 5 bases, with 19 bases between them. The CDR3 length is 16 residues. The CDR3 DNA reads TGTGCCAGCAGACCCTTAGGGGGCGCGGGAACCGGGGAGCTGTTTTTT. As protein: CASRPLGGAGTGELFF.

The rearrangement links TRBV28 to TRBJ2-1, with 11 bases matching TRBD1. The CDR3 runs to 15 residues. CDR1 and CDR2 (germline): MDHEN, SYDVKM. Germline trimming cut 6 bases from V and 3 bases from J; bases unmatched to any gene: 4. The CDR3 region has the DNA TGTGCCAGCAGATTGGGACAGGGGGACTACAATGAGCAGTTCTTC. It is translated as CASRLGQGDYNEQFF.

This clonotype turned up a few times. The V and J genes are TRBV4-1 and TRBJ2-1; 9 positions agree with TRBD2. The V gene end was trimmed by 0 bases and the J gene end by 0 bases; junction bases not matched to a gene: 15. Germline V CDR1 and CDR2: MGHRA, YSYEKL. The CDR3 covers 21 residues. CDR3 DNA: TGCGCCAGCAGCCAAGAATGGACCCTTTTCGGCGGGGGGGGCTCCTACAATGAGCAGTTCTTC. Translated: CASSQEWTLFGGGGSYNEQFF.

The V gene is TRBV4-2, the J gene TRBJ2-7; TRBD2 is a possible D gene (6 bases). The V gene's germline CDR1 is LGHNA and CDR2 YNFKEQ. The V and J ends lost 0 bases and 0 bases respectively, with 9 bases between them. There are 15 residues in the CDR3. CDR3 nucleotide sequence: TGTGCCAGCAGCCAAGAGGCGGGATACTCCTACGAGCAGTACTTC. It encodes CASSQEAGYSYEQYF.

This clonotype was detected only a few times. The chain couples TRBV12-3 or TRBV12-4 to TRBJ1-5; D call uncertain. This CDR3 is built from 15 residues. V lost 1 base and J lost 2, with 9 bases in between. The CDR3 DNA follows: TGTGCCAGCAGTTTAGTCGGTCAGGGCAATCAGCCCCAGCATTTT. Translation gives CASSLVGQGNQPQHF.

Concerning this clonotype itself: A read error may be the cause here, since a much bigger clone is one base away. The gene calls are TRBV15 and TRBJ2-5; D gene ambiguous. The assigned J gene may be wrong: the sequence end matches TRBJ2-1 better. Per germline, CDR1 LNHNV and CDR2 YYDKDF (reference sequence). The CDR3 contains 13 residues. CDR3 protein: CATSRDRGETQFF. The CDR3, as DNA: TGTGCCACCAGCAGAGATAGAGGAGAGACCCAGTTCTTC.

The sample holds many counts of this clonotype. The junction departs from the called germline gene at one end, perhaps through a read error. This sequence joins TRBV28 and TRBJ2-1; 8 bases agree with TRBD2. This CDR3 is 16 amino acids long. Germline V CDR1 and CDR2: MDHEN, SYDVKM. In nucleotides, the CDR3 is TGCGCCAGCAGCTTGTCGGGGGGGAGCTCCTACAATGAGCAGTTCTTC. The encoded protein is CASSLSGGSSYNEQFF.

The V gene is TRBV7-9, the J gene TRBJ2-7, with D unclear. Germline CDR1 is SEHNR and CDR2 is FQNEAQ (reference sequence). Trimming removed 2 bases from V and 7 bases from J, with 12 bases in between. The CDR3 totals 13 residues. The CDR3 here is CASSLSRVREQYF. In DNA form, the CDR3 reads TGTGCCAGCAGCTTATCCCGGGTGAGGGAGCAGTACTTC. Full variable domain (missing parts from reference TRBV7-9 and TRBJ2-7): DTGVSQNPRHKITKRGQNVTFRCDPISEHNRLYWYRQTLGQGPEFLTYFQNEAQLEKSRLLSDRFSAERPKGSFSTLEIQRTEQGDSAMYLCASSLSRVREQYFGPGTRLTVT.

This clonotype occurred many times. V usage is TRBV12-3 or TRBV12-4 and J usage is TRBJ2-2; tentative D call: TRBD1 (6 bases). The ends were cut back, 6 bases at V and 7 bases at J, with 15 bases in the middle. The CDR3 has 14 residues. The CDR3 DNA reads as TGTGCCAGCAGACCATACAGGGATAGCGGGGAGCTGTTTTTT. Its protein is CASRPYRDSGELFF.

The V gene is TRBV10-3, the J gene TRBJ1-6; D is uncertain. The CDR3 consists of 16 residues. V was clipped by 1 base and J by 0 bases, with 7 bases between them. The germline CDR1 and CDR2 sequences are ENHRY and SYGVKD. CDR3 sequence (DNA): TGTGCCATCAGTGAGTTGAGTCGCTCCTATAATTCACCCCTCCACTTT. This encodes CAISELSRSYNSPLHF.

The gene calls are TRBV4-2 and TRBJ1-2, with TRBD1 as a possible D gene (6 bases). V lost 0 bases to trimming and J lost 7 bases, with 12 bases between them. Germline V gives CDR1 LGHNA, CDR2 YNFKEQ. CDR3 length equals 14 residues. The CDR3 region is CASSQEFQGFGYTF. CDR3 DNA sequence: TGTGCCAGCAGCCAAGAATTCCAGGGGTTTGGCTACACCTTC.

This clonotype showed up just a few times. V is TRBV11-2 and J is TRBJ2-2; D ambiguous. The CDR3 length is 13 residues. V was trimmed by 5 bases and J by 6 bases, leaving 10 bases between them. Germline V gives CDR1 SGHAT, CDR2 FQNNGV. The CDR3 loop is CASSPLEPGELFF. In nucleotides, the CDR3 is TGTGCCAGCAGCCCACTTGAACCCGGGGAGCTGTTTTTT.

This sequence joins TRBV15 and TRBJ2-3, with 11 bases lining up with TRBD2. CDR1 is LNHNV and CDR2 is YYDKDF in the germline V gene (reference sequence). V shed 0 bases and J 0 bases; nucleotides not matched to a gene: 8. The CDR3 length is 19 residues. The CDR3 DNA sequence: TGTGCCACCAGCAGAGATCGGCTAGCGGGGGGCCTTAGCACAGATACGCAGTATTTT. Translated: CATSRDRLAGGLSTDTQYF.

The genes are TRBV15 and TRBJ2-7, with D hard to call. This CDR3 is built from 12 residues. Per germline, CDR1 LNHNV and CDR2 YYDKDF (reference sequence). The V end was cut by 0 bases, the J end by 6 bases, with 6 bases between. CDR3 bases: TGTGCCACCAGCAGAGATCGGGCCGAGCAGTACTTC. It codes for CATSRDRAEQYF.

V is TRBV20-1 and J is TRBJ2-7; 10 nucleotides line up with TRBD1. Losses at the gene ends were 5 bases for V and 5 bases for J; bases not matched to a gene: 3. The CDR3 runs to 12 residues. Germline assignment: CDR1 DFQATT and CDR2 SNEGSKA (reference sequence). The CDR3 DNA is TGCAGTGCTTCCGGGACAGGGGACGAGCAGTACTTC. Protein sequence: CSASGTGDEQYF.